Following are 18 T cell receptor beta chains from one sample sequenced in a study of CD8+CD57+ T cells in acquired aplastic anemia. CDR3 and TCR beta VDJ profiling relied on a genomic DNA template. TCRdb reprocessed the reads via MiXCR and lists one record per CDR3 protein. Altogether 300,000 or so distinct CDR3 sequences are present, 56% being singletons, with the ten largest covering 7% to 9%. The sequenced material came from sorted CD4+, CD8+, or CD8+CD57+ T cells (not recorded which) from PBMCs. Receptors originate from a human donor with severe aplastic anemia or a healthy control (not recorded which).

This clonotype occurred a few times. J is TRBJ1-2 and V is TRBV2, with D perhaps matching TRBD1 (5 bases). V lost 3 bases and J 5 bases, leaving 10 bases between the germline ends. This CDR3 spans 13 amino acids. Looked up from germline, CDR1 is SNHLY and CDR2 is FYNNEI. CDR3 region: CASSDVGGYGYTF. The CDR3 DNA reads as TGTGCCAGCAGTGACGTCGGGGGTTATGGCTACACCTTC.

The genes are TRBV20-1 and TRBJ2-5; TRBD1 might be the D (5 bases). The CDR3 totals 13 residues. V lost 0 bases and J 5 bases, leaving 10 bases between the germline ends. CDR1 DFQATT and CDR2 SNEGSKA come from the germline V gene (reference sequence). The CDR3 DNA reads TGCAGTGCTAGAGACACAGGTTCGGAGACCCAGTACTTC. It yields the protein CSARDTGSETQYF.

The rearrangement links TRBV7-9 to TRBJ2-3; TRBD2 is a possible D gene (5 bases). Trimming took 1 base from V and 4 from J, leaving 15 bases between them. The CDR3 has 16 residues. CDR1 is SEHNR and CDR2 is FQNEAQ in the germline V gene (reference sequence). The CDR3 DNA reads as TGTGCCAGCAGCTTAGTCGGCGGGTCCGGGGCAGATACGCAGTATTTT. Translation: CASSLVGGSGADTQYF. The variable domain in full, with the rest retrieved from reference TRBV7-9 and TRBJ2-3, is DTGVSQNPRHKITKRGQNVTFRCDPISEHNRLYWYRQTLGQGPEFLTYFQNEAQLEKSRLLSDRFSAERPKGSFSTLEIQRTEQGDSAMYLCASSLVGGSGADTQYFGPGTRLTVL.

CDR3 residues: CASSQGGTSGGAPDTQYF. CDR3 bases: TGTGCCAGCAGCCAGGGCGGGACTAGCGGGGGGGCCCCAGATACGCAGTATTTT. This sequence joins TRBV2 and TRBJ2-3, with TRBD2 matching over 16 bases. The ends lost 6 bases at V and 4 bases at J; junction bases unmatched: 10. The CDR3 consists of 18 residues. From germline, CDR1 is SNHLY and CDR2 FYNNEI. Drawing the rest from reference TRBV2 and TRBJ2-3, the complete variable domain is EPEVTQTPSHQVTQMGQEVILRCVPISNHLYFYWYRQILGQKVEFLVSFYNNEISEKSEIFDDQFSVERPDGSNFTLKIRSTKLEDSAMYFCASSQGGTSGGAPDTQYFGPGTRLTVL.

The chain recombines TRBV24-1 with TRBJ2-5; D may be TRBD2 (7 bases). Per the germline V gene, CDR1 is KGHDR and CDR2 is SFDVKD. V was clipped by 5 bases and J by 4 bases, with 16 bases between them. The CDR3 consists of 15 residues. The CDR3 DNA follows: TGTGCCACCAGTGGAGGGGGGGAGGCCGGAGAGACCCAGTACTTC. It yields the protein CATSGGGEAGETQYF.

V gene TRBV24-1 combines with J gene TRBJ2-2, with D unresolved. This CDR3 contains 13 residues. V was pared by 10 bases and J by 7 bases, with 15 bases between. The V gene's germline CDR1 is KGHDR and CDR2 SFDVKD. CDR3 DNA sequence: TGTGCCACGACCGGGTCCTCGGGCGGGGAGCTGTTTTTT. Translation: CATTGSSGGELFF.

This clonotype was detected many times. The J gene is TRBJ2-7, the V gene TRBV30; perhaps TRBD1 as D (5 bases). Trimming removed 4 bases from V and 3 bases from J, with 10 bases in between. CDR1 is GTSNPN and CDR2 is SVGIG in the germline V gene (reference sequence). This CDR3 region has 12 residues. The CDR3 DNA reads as TGTGCCTGGAAGGGGCCATACTACGAGCAGTACTTC. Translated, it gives CAWKGPYYEQYF.

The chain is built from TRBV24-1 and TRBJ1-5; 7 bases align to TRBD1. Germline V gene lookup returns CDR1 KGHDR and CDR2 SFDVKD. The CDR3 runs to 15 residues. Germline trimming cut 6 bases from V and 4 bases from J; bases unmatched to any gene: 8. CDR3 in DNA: TGTGCCACCAGTAGGTGGGGACAGAGGAATCAGCCCCAGCATTTT. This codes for CATSRWGQRNQPQHF.

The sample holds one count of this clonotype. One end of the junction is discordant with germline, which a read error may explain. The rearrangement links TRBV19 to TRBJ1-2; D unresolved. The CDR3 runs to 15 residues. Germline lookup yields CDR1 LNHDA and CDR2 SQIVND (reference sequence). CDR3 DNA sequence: TGTGCCAGCAGTTCCATGCAGGCCACCCCGATTGGCTACATCTTC. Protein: CASSSMQATPIGYIF.

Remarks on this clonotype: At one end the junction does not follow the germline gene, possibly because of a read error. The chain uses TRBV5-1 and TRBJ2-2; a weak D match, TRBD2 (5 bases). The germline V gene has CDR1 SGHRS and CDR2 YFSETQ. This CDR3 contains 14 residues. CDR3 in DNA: TGCGCCAGCAGCTTCGTGGCAGCCACCGGGGAGCCGTTTTTT. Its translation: CASSFVAATGEPFF. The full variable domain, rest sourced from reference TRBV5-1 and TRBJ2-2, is KAGVTQTPRYLIKTRGQQVTLSCSPISGHRSVSWYQQTPGQGLQFLFEYFSETQRNKGNFPGRFSGRQFSNSRSEMNVSTLELGDSALYLCASSFVAATGEPFFGEGSRLTVL.

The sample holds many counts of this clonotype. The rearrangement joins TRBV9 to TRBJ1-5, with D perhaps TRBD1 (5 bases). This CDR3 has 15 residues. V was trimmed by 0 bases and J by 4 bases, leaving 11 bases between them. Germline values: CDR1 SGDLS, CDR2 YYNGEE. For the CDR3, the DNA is TGTGCCAGCAGCGTAGGGGGCGGACGGAATCAGCCCCAGCATTTT. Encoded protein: CASSVGGGRNQPQHF.

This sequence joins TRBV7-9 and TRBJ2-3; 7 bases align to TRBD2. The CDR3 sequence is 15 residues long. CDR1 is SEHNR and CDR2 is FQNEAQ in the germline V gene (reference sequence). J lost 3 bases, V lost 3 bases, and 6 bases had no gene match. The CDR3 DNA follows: TGTGCCAGCAGCTTGGCGCTAGCGGCTACAGATACGCAGTATTTT. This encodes CASSLALAATDTQYF. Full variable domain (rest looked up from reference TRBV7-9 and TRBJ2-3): DTGVSQNPRHKITKRGQNVTFRCDPISEHNRLYWYRQTLGQGPEFLTYFQNEAQLEKSRLLSDRFSAERPKGSFSTLEIQRTEQGDSAMYLCASSLALAATDTQYFGPGTRLTVL.

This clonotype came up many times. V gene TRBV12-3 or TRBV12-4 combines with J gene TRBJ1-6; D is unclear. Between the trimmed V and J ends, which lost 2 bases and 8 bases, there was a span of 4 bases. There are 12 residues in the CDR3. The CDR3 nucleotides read TGTGCCAGCAGTTTAATGGATTCACCCCTCCACTTT. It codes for CASSLMDSPLHF.

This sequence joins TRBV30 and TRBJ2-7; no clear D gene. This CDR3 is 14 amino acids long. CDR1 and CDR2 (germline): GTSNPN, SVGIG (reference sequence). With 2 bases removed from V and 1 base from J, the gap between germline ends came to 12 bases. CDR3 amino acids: CAWSSLGPSYEQYF. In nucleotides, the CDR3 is TGTGCCTGGAGTTCCCTGGGCCCATCCTACGAGCAGTACTTC.

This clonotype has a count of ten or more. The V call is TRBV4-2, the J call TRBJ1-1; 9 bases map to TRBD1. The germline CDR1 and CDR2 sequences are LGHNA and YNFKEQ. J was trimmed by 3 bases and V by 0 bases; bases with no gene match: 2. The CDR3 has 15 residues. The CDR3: CASSQDRQGDTEAFF. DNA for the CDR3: TGTGCCAGCAGCCAAGATCGACAGGGGGACACTGAAGCTTTCTTT.

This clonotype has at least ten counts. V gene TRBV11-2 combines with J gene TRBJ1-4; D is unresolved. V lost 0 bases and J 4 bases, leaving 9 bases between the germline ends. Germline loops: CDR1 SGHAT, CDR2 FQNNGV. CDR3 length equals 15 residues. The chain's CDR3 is CASSLDGQNNEKLFF. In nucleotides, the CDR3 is TGTGCCAGCAGCTTAGATGGGCAAAATAATGAAAAACTGTTTTTT.

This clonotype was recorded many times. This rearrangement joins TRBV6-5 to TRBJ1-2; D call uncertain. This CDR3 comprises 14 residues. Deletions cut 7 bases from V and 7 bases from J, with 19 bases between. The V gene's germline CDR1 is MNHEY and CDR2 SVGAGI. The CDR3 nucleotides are TGTGCCAGCACCACTGATGTACTTTCTGGTGGCTACACCTTC. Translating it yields CASTTDVLSGGYTF.

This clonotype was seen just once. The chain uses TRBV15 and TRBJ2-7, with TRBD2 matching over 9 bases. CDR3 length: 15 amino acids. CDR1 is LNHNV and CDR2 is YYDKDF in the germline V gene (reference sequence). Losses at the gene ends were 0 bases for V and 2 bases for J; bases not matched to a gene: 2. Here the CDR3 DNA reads TGTGCCACCAGCAGAGAGCGGGGGGGTCCCTACGAGCAGTACTTC. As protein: CATSRERGGPYEQYF.